This T cell receptor (beta chain) was sequenced during a study of metastatic and nonmetastatic thyroid tumors. Study-wide findings and caveats: It was reportedly found that TCR beta diversity was significantly higher in malignant thyroid tumors than in benign nodules, a difference seen in both blood and tumor samples.

V lost 5 bases and J lost 4, with 24 bases in between. Germline V gene sequence: CDR1 MNHEY, CDR2 SMNVEV (reference sequence). CDR3 length equals 18 residues. TCRdb re-analyzed the PCR reads using MiXCR. The profile shows under 20,000 clones, around a sixth of them singletons. The entire patient cohort was treatment-naive prior to thyroid surgery. This clone ranks as medium-sized. The antigen remains undetermined. V usage is TRBV27 and J usage is TRBJ2-1; D is possibly TRBD2 (6 bases). The sample consisted of blood. The origin of this receptor is a male donor with papillary thyroid cancer or a benign thyroid nodule (not recorded which). Some clones in this sample may be carry-over from other donors' samples. Here the CDR3 reads CASSLEAYLGGDYNEQFF. CDR3 sequence (DNA): TGTGCCAGCAGTCTGGAGGCCTATTTAGGAGGGGATTACAATGAGCAGTTCTTC.